Following are 25 T cell receptor beta chains from one sample sequenced in a study of T cells in Graves' hyperthyroidism and ophthalmopathy. RNA transcripts gave rise to amplified TCR beta CDR3 regions. An initial round of RT-PCR targeting the TCR CDR3 relied on the HTBI primer set. Via MiXCR, TCRdb re-called the multiplex PCR reads, giving one row per CDR3 protein. Altogether over 500,000 distinct CDR3 sequences are present, under 20% being singletons, with the ten largest covering roughly 18%. Specimen: blood. Source of these receptors: a woman younger than 30 with Graves' ophthalmopathy.

Points on this clonotype: This could be a read error, since a much larger clone is one nucleotide away. CDR3: CASSVSGAAEAFF. CDR3 coding DNA: TGTGCCAGCAGCGTATCAGGGGCGGCTGAAGCTTTCTTT. The chain employs TRBV5-4 and TRBJ1-1; maybe TRBD1 (6 bases). The CDR3 runs 13 residues. In germline, CDR1 is SGHNT, CDR2 YYREEE (reference sequence). Trimming removed 4 bases from V and 6 bases from J, with 13 bases in between.

The gene calls are TRBV7-9 and TRBJ2-2; unclear D gene. Germline V gene sequence: CDR1 SEHNR, CDR2 FQNEAQ (reference sequence). V lost 4 bases, J lost 9 bases, and 15 bases lay in between. This CDR3 is built from 14 residues. The CDR3 region is CASSSRPGGWELFF. CDR3 sequence (DNA): TGTGCCAGCAGCTCCCGGCCGGGCGGATGGGAGCTGTTTTTT.

This clonotype was seen only a few times. The chain is built from TRBV14 and TRBJ1-1; the D gene is possibly TRBD1 (6 bases). With 0 bases removed from V and 10 bases from J, the gap between germline ends came to 9 bases. Germline assignment: CDR1 SGHDN and CDR2 FVKESK. The CDR3 spans 12 residues. This chain's CDR3 is CASSQDRRGAFF. The CDR3 nucleotides read TGTGCCAGCAGCCAAGATCGCAGGGGAGCTTTCTTT.

The chain couples TRBV19 to TRBJ2-1; perhaps TRBD2 as D (6 bases). Trimming left V 3 bases short and J 3 bases short, with 15 bases between. This CDR3 region has 16 residues. The germline CDR1 and CDR2 sequences are LNHDA and SQIVND (reference sequence). The CDR3 protein is CASSIGSGEVYNEQFF. As DNA, the CDR3 is TGTGCCAGTAGTATTGGGTCGGGAGAGGTCTACAATGAGCAGTTCTTC.

This clonotype has a count of ten or more. V and J are TRBV7-9 and TRBJ2-7; D tentatively fits TRBD1 or TRBD2 (7 bases each). V was clipped by 3 bases and J by 9 bases, with 18 bases between them. This CDR3 is 14 amino acids long. Germline V gene lookup returns CDR1 SEHNR and CDR2 FQNEAQ (reference sequence). CDR3 coding DNA: TGTGCCAGCAGCTTGGAGAGCGGGACAGCCGGGCAGTACTTC. As protein: CASSLESGTAGQYF.

In its sample, this clonotype was seen many times. The rearrangement joins TRBV7-8 to TRBJ2-5, with a weak D call TRBD2 (7 bases). V lost 4 bases to trimming and J lost 2 bases, with 14 bases between them. CDR1 is SGHVS, CDR2 FQNEAQ, per germline. This CDR3 has 15 amino acids. The CDR3 region has the DNA TGTGCCAGCAGCTATAATAGGGGGGGTCAAGAGACCCAGTACTTC. Translated, it gives CASSYNRGGQETQYF.

This clonotype has ten or more counts. V gene TRBV13 combines with J gene TRBJ1-4, with a possible D match to TRBD1 (5 bases). This CDR3 contains 13 residues. The V gene's germline CDR1 is PRHDT and CDR2 FYEKMQ (reference sequence). The V end was cut by 2 bases, the J end by 5 bases, with 6 bases between. DNA for the CDR3: TGTGCCAGCAGCTTACGACAGAATGAAAAACTGTTTTTT. Protein sequence: CASSLRQNEKLFF.

The rearrangement links TRBV12-3 or TRBV12-4 to TRBJ2-3; 8 nucleotides line up with TRBD2. J gave up 1 base and V 6 bases, and 6 bases lay outside the gene matches. The CDR3 is made up of 15 amino acids. CDR3 DNA: TGTGCCAGCAGGTCGGGGGGGGCCGGCACAGATACGCAGTATTTT. Encoded protein: CASRSGGAGTDTQYF.

This clonotype came up many times. The chain couples TRBV7-2 to TRBJ2-1; 9 bases map to TRBD2. The CDR3 is 15 amino acids. Germline V gene data show CDR1 as SGHTA and CDR2 as FQGNSA. The V and J ends lost 5 bases and 8 bases, in that order; junction bases with no gene match: 10. The CDR3 sequence is CASSTGPGTSYEQFF. The CDR3 nucleotides read TGTGCCAGCAGCACCGGGCCCGGGACTAGCTATGAGCAGTTCTTC.

The chain has TRBV9 and TRBJ1-3; D not resolved. The germline V gene has CDR1 SGDLS and CDR2 YYNGEE. V lost 7 bases and J lost 0, with 14 bases in between. CDR3 length: 15 residues. CDR3 nucleotide sequence: TGTGCCAGCTCTTATTCCGGTAGCTCTGGAAACACCATATATTTT. Amino acids: CASSYSGSSGNTIYF.

This clonotype turned up a few times. The chain uses TRBV27 and TRBJ2-1, with 11 bases lining up with TRBD2. CDR3 length: 18 residues. Trimming took 4 bases from V and 0 from J; bases not matched to a gene: 8. Germline CDR1 MNHEY, CDR2 SMNVEV (reference sequence). The CDR3 region has the DNA TGTGCCAGCAGTTCCACTCCTAGCGGGAGGAGCTCCTACAATGAGCAGTTCTTC. It encodes CASSSTPSGRSSYNEQFF.

The rearrangement joins TRBV6-1 to TRBJ1-1; 7 bases map to TRBD1. V gave up 6 bases and J gave up 6 bases; unmatched junction bases: 10. Germline V CDR1 and CDR2: MNHNS, SASEGT. CDR3 size: 14 residues. The CDR3 is CASSNDRESSEAFF. Written as DNA, the CDR3 is TGTGCCAGCAGCAATGACAGGGAAAGTTCTGAAGCTTTCTTT.

This clonotype was detected ten times or more. The chain uses TRBV3-1 and TRBJ2-1, with 7 bases aligning to TRBD2. V gave up 4 bases and J gave up 6 bases; unmatched junction bases: 6. The CDR3 runs to 14 residues. The germline V gene encodes CDR1 LGHDT and CDR2 YNNKEL (reference sequence). The CDR3 is CASSRPERGNEQFF. CDR3 DNA: TGTGCCAGCAGCCGGCCGGAGCGGGGCAATGAGCAGTTCTTC.

This clonotype was picked up many times. This rearrangement joins TRBV28 to TRBJ2-3; 11 bases match TRBD2. J was trimmed by 0 bases and V by 3 bases; bases with no gene match: 5. The CDR3 length is 17 residues. Looked up from germline, CDR1 is MDHEN and CDR2 is SYDVKM. CDR3 in DNA: TGTGCCAGCAGTTTCGAGGGGACTAGCGGTAGCACAGATACGCAGTATTTT. The encoded protein is CASSFEGTSGSTDTQYF.

This clonotype has at least ten counts. The chain carries TRBV6-2 or TRBV6-3 and TRBJ1-1; D possibly corresponds to TRBD1 (6 bases). This CDR3 spans 16 amino acids. Trimming cost V 7 bases and J 3 bases, with 21 bases left between them. Germline lookup yields CDR1 MNHEY and CDR2 SVGEGT. CDR3 DNA sequence: TGTGCCAGCACTTCGAGGAGGGGGGGCTGGGACACTGAAGCTTTCTTT. Residues: CASTSRRGGWDTEAFF.

This chain links TRBV9 with TRBJ2-2, with 9 positions matching TRBD2. CDR3 length: 16 amino acids. V lost 5 bases and J lost 6; bases outside the gene matches: 11. Looked up from germline, CDR1 is SGDLS and CDR2 is YYNGEE. CDR3 bases: TGTGCCAGCAGTCCTCACCCGGGACTAGCTTCCGGGGAGCTGTTTTTT. Residues: CASSPHPGLASGELFF.

This clonotype was observed a handful of times. The rearrangement links TRBV29-1 to TRBJ2-2; D is undetermined. V lost 6 bases, J lost 5 bases, and 10 bases lay in between. The CDR3 spans 12 residues. CDR1 is SQVTM and CDR2 is ANQGSEA in the germline V gene. The CDR3 is CSVTWRTGELFF. CDR3 DNA: TGCAGCGTGACATGGCGGACCGGGGAGCTGTTTTTT.

The V and J genes are TRBV30 and TRBJ1-1; D is unclear. V was pared by 4 bases and J by 8 bases, with 14 bases between. The length of the CDR3 is 12 residues. Germline values: CDR1 GTSNPN, CDR2 SVGIG (reference sequence). Written as DNA, the CDR3 is TGTGCCTGGACCCCCCCGGGGAACGAAGCTTTCTTT. Amino acid sequence: CAWTPPGNEAFF.

Comment on this clonotype: This sequence may be a read error, since a much larger clone differs from it by one base. The chain is built from TRBV24-1 and TRBJ2-7; D possibly corresponds to TRBD1 (6 bases). Germline-derived CDR1 and CDR2 are KGHDR and SFDVKD. The CDR3 is 15 amino acids. The CDR3 bases are TGTGCCACCAGTGATTCCCAGGGGCTCACGTTCGAGCAGCACTTC. Encoded protein: CATSDSQGLTFEQHF.

V and J are TRBV5-6 and TRBJ1-1, with a possible D match to TRBD1 (6 bases). V was trimmed by 2 bases and J by 1 base, leaving 15 bases between them. The CDR3 extends over 16 amino acids. CDR1 is SGHDT and CDR2 is YYEEEE in the germline V gene. The CDR3 region has the DNA TGTGCCAGCAGCTTTCCCTCAGGGGACACGAACACTGAAGCTTTCTTT. It yields the protein CASSFPSGDTNTEAFF. The entire variable domain, with the rest obtained from reference TRBV5-6 and TRBJ1-1, is as follows: DAGVTQSPTHLIKTRGQQVTLRCSPKSGHDTVSWYQQALGQGPQFIFQYYEEEERQRGNFPDRFSGHQFPNYSSELNVNALLLGDSALYLCASSFPSGDTNTEAFFGQGTRLTVV.

This clonotype was seen many times. The CDR3 DNA reads TGTGCCAGCAGCTTAACAGGACATTACGCAGATACGCAGTATTTT. This translates into CASSLTGHYADTQYF. This sequence joins TRBV11-2 and TRBJ2-3; D perhaps matches TRBD1 (5 bases). This CDR3 spans 15 amino acids. The germline V and J ends were trimmed by 2 bases and 4 bases, with 13 bases remaining between them. Germline V CDR1 and CDR2: SGHAT, FQNNGV. Drawing the rest from reference TRBV11-2 and TRBJ2-3, the complete variable domain is EAGVAQSPRYKIIEKRQSVAFWCNPISGHATLYWYQQILGQGPKLLIQFQNNGVVDDSQLPKDRFSAERLKGVDSTLKIQPAKLEDSAVYLCASSLTGHYADTQYFGPGTRLTVL.

This clonotype has ten or more counts. The genes are TRBV7-2 and TRBJ1-3, with a possible D match to TRBD1 (5 bases). There are 13 residues in the CDR3. Trimming cost V 5 bases and J 4 bases, with 9 bases left between them. CDR1 and CDR2 (germline): SGHTA, FQGNSA. The CDR3 DNA is TGTGCCAGCAGCAACAACAGGGGAAACACCATATATTTT. It codes for CASSNNRGNTIYF. The full variable domain, completed using reference TRBV7-2 and TRBJ1-3, is GAGVSQSPSNKVTEKGKDVELRCDPISGHTALYWYRQSLGQGLEFLIYFQGNSAPDKSGLPSDRFSAERTGGSVSTLTIQRTQQEDSAVYLCASSNNRGNTIYFGEGSWLTVV.

With respect to this clonotype: This could be a read error, since a much larger clone is one nucleotide away. The chain recombines TRBV29-1 with TRBJ2-1, with 7 bases matching TRBD2. The V gene's germline CDR1 is SQVTM and CDR2 ANQGSEA. Trimming cost V 7 bases and J 7 bases; bases outside gene matches: 7. There are 12 residues in the CDR3. CDR3 sequence reads: CSGSGNRNEQFF. In DNA, the CDR3 is TGCAGCGGGAGCGGGAACCGGAATGAGCAGTTCTTC.

Ten or more counts support this clonotype. The chain uses TRBV11-1 and TRBJ2-1, with D perhaps matching TRBD2 (6 bases). Trimming took off 1 base at V and 2 bases at J, with 12 bases between the two ends. Per the germline V gene, CDR1 is SGHAT and CDR2 is FQDESV (reference sequence). This CDR3 is built from 16 residues. The CDR3 spells CASSLDPGSAYNEQFF. The CDR3 DNA follows: TGTGCCAGCAGCTTAGACCCCGGGAGCGCCTACAATGAGCAGTTCTTC.

V gene TRBV3-1 combines with J gene TRBJ2-7; 8 bases are a match to TRBD1. The CDR3 loop spans 16 amino acids. Germline V lookup: CDR1 LGHDT, CDR2 YNNKEL (reference sequence). V gave up 1 base and J gave up 5 bases; unmatched junction bases: 10. Written as DNA, the CDR3 is TGTGCCAGCAGCCAAGGATGGCAGGGGGCTGTCGACGAGCAGTACTTC. Translated: CASSQGWQGAVDEQYF.